This is a list of T cell receptor beta chains from one sample in a study of radiotherapy plus CTLA-4 blockade in lung cancer. The table came from immunoSEQ multiplex PCR; TCRdb's copy has only in-frame clones and leaves some out. Of about 38,000 clones listed, roughly 77% are singletons. Sequenced here: peripheral blood, sampled from a patient treated with radiotherapy plus ipilimumab. Receptors were obtained from a human donor with non-small cell lung cancer who had stable disease on radiotherapy plus ipilimumab. Each CDR3 is given with its conserved first and last residue. D genes are given only for firm matches. Some rows mark clone size as missing; the rest say once, few, many or name a class of expanded clone.

clone_size: -; v_call: TRBV6-5; d_call: -; j_call: TRBJ1-4; cdr3_nt: TGTGCCAGCAGTTACTCGATTTCGGATTATAATGAAAAACTGTTTTTT; cdr3_aa: CASSYSISDYNEKLFF
clone_size: -; v_call: TRBV19; d_call: -; j_call: TRBJ1-2; cdr3_nt: TGTGCCAGTAGCCTCGCCTCCTTGGGTAACTATGGCTACACCTTC; cdr3_aa: CASSLASLGNYGYTF
clone_size: -; v_call: TRBV6-1; d_call: -; j_call: TRBJ1-1; cdr3_nt: TGTGCCAGCAGCCGCGGACCGGACACTGAAGCTTTCTTT; cdr3_aa: CASSRGPDTEAFF
clone_size: -; v_call: TRBV18; d_call: -; j_call: TRBJ2-2; cdr3_nt: TGTGCCAGCTCACCCCCTAGCGCGAGGGACACCGGGGAGCTGTTTTTT; cdr3_aa: CASSPPSARDTGELFF
clone_size: few; v_call: TRBV28; d_call: -; j_call: TRBJ1-4; cdr3_nt: TGTGCCAGCAGCCTACAGGGACTCGGGGAAAAACTGTTTTTT; cdr3_aa: CASSLQGLGEKLFF
clone_size: -; v_call: TRBV19; d_call: -; j_call: TRBJ1-1; cdr3_nt: TGTGCCAGTAAAAGGGCAGGGATGAACACTGAAGCTTTCTTT; cdr3_aa: CASKRAGMNTEAFF
clone_size: few; v_call: TRBV6-5; d_call: -; j_call: TRBJ2-2; cdr3_nt: TGTGCCAGCAGGGAACAGGGTTTAAACACCGGGGAGCTGTTTTTT; cdr3_aa: CASREQGLNTGELFF
clone_size: few; v_call: TRBV14; d_call: -; j_call: TRBJ1-1; cdr3_nt: TGTGCCAGCAGCCAACAGGGTGGTGGCGCTGAAGCTTTCTTT; cdr3_aa: CASSQQGGGAEAFF
clone_size: few; v_call: TRBV25-1; d_call: -; j_call: TRBJ2-2; cdr3_nt: TGTGCCAGCAGCAACAGGGGAGGAACCGGGGAGCTGTTTTTT; cdr3_aa: CASSNRGGTGELFF
clone_size: -; v_call: TRBV29-1; d_call: TRBD1; j_call: TRBJ1-2; cdr3_nt: TGCAGCGTTGAAGCGGAGGGGGCGTTCCGTGGCTACACCTTC; cdr3_aa: CSVEAEGAFRGYTF
clone_size: -; v_call: TRBV9; d_call: -; j_call: TRBJ2-1; cdr3_nt: TGTGCCAGCAGCGTCAAAGGGACGCAATACAATGAGCAGTTCTTC; cdr3_aa: CASSVKGTQYNEQFF
clone_size: -; v_call: TRBV25-1; d_call: TRBD1; j_call: TRBJ2-5; cdr3_nt: TGTGCCAGCAGCGCCTCGGACAGGGTCAGTGAGACCCAGTACTTC; cdr3_aa: CASSASDRVSETQYF
clone_size: -; v_call: TRBV7-9; d_call: -; j_call: TRBJ1-5; cdr3_nt: TGTGCCAGCAGCTTAGGGGGGCAACAGCCCCAGCATTTT; cdr3_aa: CASSLGGQQPQHF
clone_size: -; v_call: TRBV10-2; d_call: -; j_call: TRBJ2-2; cdr3_nt: TGCGCCAGCGCCCAAGTTGGAGTGAACACCGGGGAGCTGTTTTTT; cdr3_aa: CASAQVGVNTGELFF
clone_size: -; v_call: TRBV7-8; d_call: TRBD1; j_call: TRBJ1-2; cdr3_nt: TGTGCCAGCAGCCGGCAGACAGGGGTTACTAACTATGGCTACACCTTC; cdr3_aa: CASSRQTGVTNYGYTF
clone_size: -; v_call: TRBV10-3; d_call: -; j_call: TRBJ2-7; cdr3_nt: TGTGCCATCAGTGGGACCAGGGGTAGCTCCTACGAGCAGTACTTC; cdr3_aa: CAISGTRGSSYEQYF
clone_size: -; v_call: TRBV6-4; d_call: -; j_call: TRBJ1-5; cdr3_nt: TGTGCCAGCAGTGAAGGGCCGAATCAGCCCCAGCATTTT; cdr3_aa: CASSEGPNQPQHF
clone_size: -; v_call: TRBV6-5; d_call: -; j_call: TRBJ1-5; cdr3_nt: TGTGCCAGCAGCCTTGTCCCTGGGGGCAATCAGCCCCAGCATTTT; cdr3_aa: CASSLVPGGNQPQHF
clone_size: -; v_call: TRBV30; d_call: -; j_call: TRBJ2-5; cdr3_nt: TGTGCCTGGAGACTGGGGGTCCAAGAGACCCAGTACTTC; cdr3_aa: CAWRLGVQETQYF
clone_size: -; v_call: TRBV6-4; d_call: -; j_call: TRBJ1-4; cdr3_nt: TGTGCCAGCAGTGTGGGGAGTTCTACTAATGAAAAACTGTTTTTT; cdr3_aa: CASSVGSSTNEKLFF
clone_size: -; v_call: TRBV19; d_call: TRBD2; j_call: TRBJ2-5; cdr3_nt: TGTGCCAGTAGCGGGACTAGCGGTGTTGGGACCCAGTACTTC; cdr3_aa: CASSGTSGVGTQYF
clone_size: -; v_call: TRBV16; d_call: TRBD2; j_call: TRBJ2-2; cdr3_nt: TGTGCCAGCAGCCAATCTAATAGCGGGGGGGCCACCGGGGAGCTGTTTTTT; cdr3_aa: CASSQSNSGGATGELFF
clone_size: few; v_call: TRBV13; d_call: TRBD1; j_call: TRBJ1-3; cdr3_nt: TGTGCCAGCAGCATCCGACAGGGTAGGATATCTGGAAACACCATATATTTT; cdr3_aa: CASSIRQGRISGNTIYF
clone_size: -; v_call: TRBV5-6; d_call: TRBD1; j_call: TRBJ1-1; cdr3_nt: TGTGCCAGCAGCTTGGGGGGACAGGGTACCACTGAAGCTTTCTTT; cdr3_aa: CASSLGGQGTTEAFF
clone_size: -; v_call: TRBV7-2; d_call: -; j_call: TRBJ2-3; cdr3_nt: TGTGCCAGCAGCTTAGTCCGCGGGGGCGAGACAGATACGCAGTATTTT; cdr3_aa: CASSLVRGGETDTQYF
clone_size: -; v_call: TRBV5-6; d_call: -; j_call: TRBJ1-5; cdr3_nt: TGTGCCAGCAGCTTGGCCGGGGGGGAGCAGCAGCCCCAGCATTTT; cdr3_aa: CASSLAGGEQQPQHF
clone_size: -; v_call: TRBV4-1; d_call: -; j_call: TRBJ1-5; cdr3_nt: TGCGCCAGCAGCCAAGAGGGGATCAGCAATCAGCCCCAGCATTTT; cdr3_aa: CASSQEGISNQPQHF
clone_size: -; v_call: TRBV27; d_call: -; j_call: TRBJ2-3; cdr3_nt: TGTGCCAGCAGTTTATCGGGACTTCCGATGGTGCAGCAAGATACGCAGTATTTT; cdr3_aa: CASSLSGLPMVQQDTQYF
clone_size: -; v_call: TRBV7-3; d_call: TRBD2; j_call: TRBJ2-1; cdr3_nt: TGTGCCAGCAGCTTAGCGGGGGGGCCAAGTGAGCAGTTCTTC; cdr3_aa: CASSLAGGPSEQFF
clone_size: -; v_call: TRBV30; d_call: -; j_call: TRBJ2-1; cdr3_nt: TGTGCCTGGAGTGCCCGGGGTTTTGAGCAGTTCTTC; cdr3_aa: CAWSARGFEQFF
clone_size: -; v_call: TRBV5-3; d_call: -; j_call: TRBJ1-4; cdr3_nt: TGTGCCAGAAGCCCGCCGTCTCGGAGGGGAAATGAAAAACTGTTTTTT; cdr3_aa: CARSPPSRRGNEKLFF
clone_size: -; v_call: TRBV11-2; d_call: TRBD1; j_call: TRBJ1-1; cdr3_nt: TGTGCCAGCAGCTTCCAGGGGGCGTTGAACACTGAAGCTTTCTTT; cdr3_aa: CASSFQGALNTEAFF
clone_size: -; v_call: TRBV5-6; d_call: -; j_call: TRBJ2-1; cdr3_nt: TGTGCCAGCAGGCCTAGAAACTTCAATGAGCAGTTCTTC; cdr3_aa: CASRPRNFNEQFF
clone_size: -; v_call: TRBV6-5; d_call: TRBD2; j_call: TRBJ2-1; cdr3_nt: TGTGCCAGCAGTGTTTTAGCGGGGGGATACAATGAGCAGTTCTTC; cdr3_aa: CASSVLAGGYNEQFF
clone_size: few; v_call: TRBV2; d_call: TRBD2; j_call: TRBJ2-1; cdr3_nt: TGTGCCAGCAGTGAAGGGCCCCGGGGGCTAGCGGGGGCCTACAATGAGCAGTTCTTC; cdr3_aa: CASSEGPRGLAGAYNEQFF
clone_size: -; v_call: TRBV2; d_call: TRBD1; j_call: TRBJ1-1; cdr3_nt: TGTGCCAGCAATCCACAGGGGTCCACTGAAGCTTTCTTT; cdr3_aa: CASNPQGSTEAFF
clone_size: -; v_call: TRBV4-3; d_call: TRBD1; j_call: TRBJ2-2; cdr3_nt: TGCGCCAGCAGCCAAGAATCGTTCGGGACAGCACAAAACACCGGGGAGCTGTTTTTT; cdr3_aa: CASSQESFGTAQNTGELFF